This T cell receptor (beta chain) was documented in a study of T cell repertoires in cytomegalovirus infection (dated by TCRdb to between 2017 and 2020). General notes on the study: Donor HLA type was relevant to the analysis, as public TCR beta signatures indicated carriage of CMV infection together with the matching HLA type. Points the paper makes about the study in general: Cumulative frequency of public TCR beta family members discriminated carriers of CMV infection plus the relevant HLA type in this cohort and an independent roughly 330-donor cohort. The ex vivo response was dominated by HLA-C-restricted CMV-specific TCR beta clonotypes, which also provided the single most frequent clonotype in two of eight donors.

A distance of 14 bases separates the germline ends of V and J, which lose 8 bases and 0 bases respectively. Counted from cysteine to phenylalanine, this CDR3 has 14 amino acids. Of all the DNA, just the CDR3 is kept, 42 bases in frame from base 1. The germline V gene yields SGHTA for CDR1 and FQGNSA for CDR2. Sequencing was performed on an Illumina HiSeq 1500. TCRdb reprocessing: public reads trimmed at Q25 with fastp, clones called with MiXCR, in-frame beta chains kept. Every entry covers one CDR3 protein and lists the most common genes and DNA from its rows. In this sample the table shows some 390,000 distinct CDR3 sequences, 15% to 20% of which occur a single time. The ten largest clones take up around 8.6% of the sample. This clonotype was counted ten times or more. The specificity of this receptor is unknown. Within one base of it there is no much larger clone, and no base qualities were kept.

The chain was built from TRBV7-2 and TRBJ2-7, with the D gene uncertain. The TCR originated in a human donor in good health (CMV status not recorded). Some clones in this sample may be carry-over from other donors' samples. Sequenced sample: PBMCs. This receptor carries the CDR3 CASGTDPDSYEQYF. The DNA is TGTGCCAGCGGCACGGACCCCGACTCCTACGAGCAGTACTTC.